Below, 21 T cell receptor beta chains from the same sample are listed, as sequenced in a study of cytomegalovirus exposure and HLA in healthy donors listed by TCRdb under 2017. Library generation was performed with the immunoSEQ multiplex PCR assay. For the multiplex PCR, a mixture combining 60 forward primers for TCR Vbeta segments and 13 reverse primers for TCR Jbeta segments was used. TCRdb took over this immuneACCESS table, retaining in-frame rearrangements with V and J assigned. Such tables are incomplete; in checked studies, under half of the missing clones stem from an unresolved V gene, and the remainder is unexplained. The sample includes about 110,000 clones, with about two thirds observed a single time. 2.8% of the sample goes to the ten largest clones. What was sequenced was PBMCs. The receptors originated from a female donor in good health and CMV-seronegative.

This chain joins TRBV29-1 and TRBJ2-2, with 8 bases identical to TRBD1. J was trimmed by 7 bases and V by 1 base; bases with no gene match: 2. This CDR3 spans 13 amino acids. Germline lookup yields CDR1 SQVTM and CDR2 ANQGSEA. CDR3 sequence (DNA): TGCAGCGTTGAAGTGACAGGGGTCGGGGAGCTGTTTTTT. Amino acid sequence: CSVEVTGVGELFF.

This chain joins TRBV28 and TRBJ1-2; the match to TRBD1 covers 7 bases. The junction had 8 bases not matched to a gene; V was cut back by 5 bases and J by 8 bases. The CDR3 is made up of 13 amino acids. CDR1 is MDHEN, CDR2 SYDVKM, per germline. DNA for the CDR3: TGTGCCAGCAGTCCCGACAGGGCGGGAGGCTACACCTTC. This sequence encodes CASSPDRAGGYTF.

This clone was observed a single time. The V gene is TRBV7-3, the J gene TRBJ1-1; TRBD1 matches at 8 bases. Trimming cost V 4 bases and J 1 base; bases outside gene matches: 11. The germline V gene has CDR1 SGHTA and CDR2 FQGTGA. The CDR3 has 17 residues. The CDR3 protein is CASSSSGGAGGNTEAFF. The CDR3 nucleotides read TGTGCCAGCAGCTCCTCAGGGGGCGCTGGGGGGAACACTGAAGCTTTCTTT.

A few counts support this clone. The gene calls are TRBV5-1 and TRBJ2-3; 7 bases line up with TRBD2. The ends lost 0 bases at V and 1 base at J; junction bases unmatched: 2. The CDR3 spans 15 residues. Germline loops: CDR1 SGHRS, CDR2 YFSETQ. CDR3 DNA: TGCGCCAGCAGCTTGGAAGGGAGGGGCACAGATACGCAGTATTTT. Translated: CASSLEGRGTDTQYF.

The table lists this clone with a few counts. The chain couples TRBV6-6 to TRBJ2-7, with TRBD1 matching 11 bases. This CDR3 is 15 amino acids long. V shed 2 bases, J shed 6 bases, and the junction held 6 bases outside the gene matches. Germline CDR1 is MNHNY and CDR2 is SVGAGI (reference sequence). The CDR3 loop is CASSYGDRGSGEQYF. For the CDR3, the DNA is TGTGCCAGCAGTTACGGGGACAGGGGGAGTGGCGAGCAGTACTTC.

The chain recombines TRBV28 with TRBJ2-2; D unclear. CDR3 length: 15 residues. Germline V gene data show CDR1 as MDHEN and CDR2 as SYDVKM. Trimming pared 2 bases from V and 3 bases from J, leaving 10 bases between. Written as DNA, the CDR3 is TGTGCCAGCAGTTTACGGCAGGTTGACACCGGGGAGCTGTTTTTT. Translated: CASSLRQVDTGELFF.

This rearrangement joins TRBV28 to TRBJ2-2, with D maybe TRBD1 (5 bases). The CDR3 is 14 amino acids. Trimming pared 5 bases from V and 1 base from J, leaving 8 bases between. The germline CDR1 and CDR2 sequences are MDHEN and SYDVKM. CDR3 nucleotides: TGTGCCAGCAGTAAAGGACAGAACACCGGGGAGCTGTTTTTT. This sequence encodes CASSKGQNTGELFF.

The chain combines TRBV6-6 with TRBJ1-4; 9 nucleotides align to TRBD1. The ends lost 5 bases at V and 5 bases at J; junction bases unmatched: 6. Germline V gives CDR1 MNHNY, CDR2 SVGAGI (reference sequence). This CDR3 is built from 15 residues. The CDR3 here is CASSAATGGNEKLFF. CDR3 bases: TGTGCCAGCAGTGCGGCGACAGGGGGGAATGAAAAACTGTTTTTT.

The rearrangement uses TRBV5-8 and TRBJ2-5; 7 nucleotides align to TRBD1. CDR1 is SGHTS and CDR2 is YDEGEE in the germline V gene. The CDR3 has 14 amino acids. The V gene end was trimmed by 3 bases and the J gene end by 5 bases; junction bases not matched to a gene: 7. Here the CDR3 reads CASSSRQGYETQYF. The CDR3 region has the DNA TGTGCCAGCAGCTCCCGACAGGGCTACGAGACCCAGTACTTC. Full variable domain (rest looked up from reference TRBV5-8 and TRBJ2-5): EAGVTQSPTHLIKTRGQQATLRCSPISGHTSVYWYQQALGLGLQFLLWYDEGEERNRGNFPPRFSGRQFPNYSSELNVNALELEDSALYLCASSSRQGYETQYFGPGTRLLVL.

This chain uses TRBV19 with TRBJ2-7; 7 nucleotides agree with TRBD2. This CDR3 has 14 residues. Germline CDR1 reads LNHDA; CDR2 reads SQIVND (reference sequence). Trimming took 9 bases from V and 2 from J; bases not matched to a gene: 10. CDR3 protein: CASSLAGGAYEQYF. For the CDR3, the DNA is TGTGCCAGCAGTTTAGCGGGTGGAGCCTACGAGCAGTACTTC.

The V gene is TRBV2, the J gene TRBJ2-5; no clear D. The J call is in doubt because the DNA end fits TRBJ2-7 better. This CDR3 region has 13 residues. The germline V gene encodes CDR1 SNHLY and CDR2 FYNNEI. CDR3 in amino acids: CASSELRSYEQYF. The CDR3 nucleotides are TGTGCCAGCAGTGAACTGAGGTCCTACGAGCAGTACTTC.

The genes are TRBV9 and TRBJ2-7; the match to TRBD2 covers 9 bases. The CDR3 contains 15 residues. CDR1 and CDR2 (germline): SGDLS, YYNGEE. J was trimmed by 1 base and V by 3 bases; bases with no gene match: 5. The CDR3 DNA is TGTGCCAGCAGCGCAAGCGGGAGGTTTTCCTACGAGCAGTACTTC. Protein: CASSASGRFSYEQYF.

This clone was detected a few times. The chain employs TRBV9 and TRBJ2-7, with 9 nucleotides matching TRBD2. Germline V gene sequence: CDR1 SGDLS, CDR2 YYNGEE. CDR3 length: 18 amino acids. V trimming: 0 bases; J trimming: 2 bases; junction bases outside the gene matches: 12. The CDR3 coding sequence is TGTGCCAGCAGCGTAGGGATTAGCGGGAGTGGAGGGCCCTACGAGCAGTACTTC. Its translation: CASSVGISGSGGPYEQYF.

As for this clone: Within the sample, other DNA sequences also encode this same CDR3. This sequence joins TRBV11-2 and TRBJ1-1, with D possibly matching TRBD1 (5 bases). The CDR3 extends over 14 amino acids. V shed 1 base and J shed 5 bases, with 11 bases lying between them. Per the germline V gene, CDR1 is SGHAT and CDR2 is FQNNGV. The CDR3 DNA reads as TGTGCCAGCAGCTTAGCGGGGGGGAGGACTGAAGCTTTCTTT. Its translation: CASSLAGGRTEAFF.

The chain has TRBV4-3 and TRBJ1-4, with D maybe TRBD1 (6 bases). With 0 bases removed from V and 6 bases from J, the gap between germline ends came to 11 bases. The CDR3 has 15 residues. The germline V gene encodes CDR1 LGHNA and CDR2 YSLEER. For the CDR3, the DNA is TGCGCCAGCAGCCAAGATACGGGGGGCGATGAAAAACTGTTTTTT. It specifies CASSQDTGGDEKLFF.

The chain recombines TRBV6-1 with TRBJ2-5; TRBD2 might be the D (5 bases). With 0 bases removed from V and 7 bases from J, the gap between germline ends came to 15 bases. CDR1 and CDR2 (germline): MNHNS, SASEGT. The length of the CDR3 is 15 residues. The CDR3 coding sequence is TGTGCCAGCAGTGAAGCGGCAGGAGACGCGGGGACCCAGTACTTC. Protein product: CASSEAAGDAGTQYF.

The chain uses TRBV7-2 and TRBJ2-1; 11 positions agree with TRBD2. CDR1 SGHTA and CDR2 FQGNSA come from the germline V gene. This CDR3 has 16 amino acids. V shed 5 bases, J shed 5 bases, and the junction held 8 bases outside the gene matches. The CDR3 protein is CASSGSSGRADNEQFF. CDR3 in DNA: TGTGCCAGCAGCGGGAGTAGCGGGAGGGCGGACAATGAGCAGTTCTTC.

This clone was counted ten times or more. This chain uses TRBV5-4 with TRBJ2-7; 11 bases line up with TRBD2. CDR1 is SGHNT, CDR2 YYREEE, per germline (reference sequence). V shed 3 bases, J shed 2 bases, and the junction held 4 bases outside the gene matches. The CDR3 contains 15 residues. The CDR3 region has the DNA TGTGCCAGCAGCTCCCCGGGACTAGCGGCCTACGAGCAGTACTTC. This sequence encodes CASSSPGLAAYEQYF.

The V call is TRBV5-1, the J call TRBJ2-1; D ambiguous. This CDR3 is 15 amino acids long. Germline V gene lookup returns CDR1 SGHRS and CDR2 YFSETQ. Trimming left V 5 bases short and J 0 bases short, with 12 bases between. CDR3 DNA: TGCGCCAGCAGTCGTATTTCGTCCTCCTACAATGAGCAGTTCTTC. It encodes CASSRISSSYNEQFF.

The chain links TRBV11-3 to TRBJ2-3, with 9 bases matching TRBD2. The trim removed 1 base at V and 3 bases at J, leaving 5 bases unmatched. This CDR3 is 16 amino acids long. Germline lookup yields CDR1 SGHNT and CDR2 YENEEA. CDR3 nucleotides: TGTGCCAGCAGCTTAGTCGCGGGAGGGCGTACAGATACGCAGTATTTT. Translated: CASSLVAGGRTDTQYF.

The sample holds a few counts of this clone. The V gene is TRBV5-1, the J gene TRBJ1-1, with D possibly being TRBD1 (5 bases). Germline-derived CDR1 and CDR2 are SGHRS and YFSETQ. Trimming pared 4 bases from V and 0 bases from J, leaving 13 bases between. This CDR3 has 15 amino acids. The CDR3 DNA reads TGCGCCAGCAGCCTGTCGGGGACTATGAACACTGAAGCTTTCTTT. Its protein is CASSLSGTMNTEAFF.